What follows is one T cell receptor (beta chain) and its context. Its antigen is still unknown. TCRdb's table, derived via immunoSEQ multiplex PCR, lists solely in-frame clones and lacks some. The data hold about 99,000 clones, with roughly 76% observed a single time. These data come from a study of PD-1 blockade in classical Hodgkin lymphoma. Overall study findings and caveats: Newly diagnosed and completely responding patients shared comparable baseline diversity. As was reported, newly diagnosed patients showed lower baseline TCR diversity than healthy donors did. Underlying causes for the observed repertoire differences were not defined, possibly disease activity or prior therapy.

Brentuximab vedotin exposure varied among the patients, all of whom had relapsed after autologous stem cell transplantation. The CDR3 has 13 amino acids. V lost 8 bases, J lost 7 bases, and 15 bases lay in between. Germline loops: CDR1 SGHTA, CDR2 FQGNSA. The rearrangement uses TRBV7-2 and TRBJ2-1; no definite D call. Sequencing was performed on peripheral blood mononuclear cells (PBMCs), taken before the second cycle of nivolumab. The sequence came from a human donor with classical Hodgkin lymphoma. CDR3 in amino acids: CASAQKDGNEQFF. The CDR3 coding sequence is TGTGCCAGCGCTCAGAAGGACGGTAATGAGCAGTTCTTC.